Listed here are 17 T cell receptor beta chains from one sample, sequenced in a study of cytomegalovirus exposure and HLA in healthy donors. Some clones are missing from TCRdb's copy, which holds only in-frame ones; the method was immunoSEQ multiplex PCR. The sample includes about 150,000 clones, 85% to 90% of them seen just once. Sample: PBMCs. The receptor source for this set is a woman aged 18-29 years in good health and CMV-seropositive.

The gene calls are TRBV6-5 and TRBJ1-2, with 10 bases matching TRBD1. The V and J ends lost 6 bases and 7 bases, in that order; junction bases with no gene match: 5. Germline V gene lookup returns CDR1 MNHEY and CDR2 SVGAGI. This CDR3 is built from 13 residues. The CDR3 loop is CASRTGGDSGYTF. DNA of the CDR3: TGTGCCAGCAGGACAGGGGGCGACTCTGGCTACACCTTC.

V is TRBV6-6 and J is TRBJ2-7; TRBD1 aligns across 10 bases. The length of the CDR3 is 13 residues. Germline CDR1 and CDR2: MNHNY and SVGAGI (reference sequence). V dropped 6 bases and J dropped 5; count of bases not matched to a gene: 4. The CDR3 region is CASSWDRGNEQYF. The CDR3 nucleotides read TGTGCCAGCAGCTGGGACAGGGGCAACGAGCAGTACTTC.

This chain joins TRBV7-9 and TRBJ2-7, with D possibly being TRBD2 (7 bases). In germline, CDR1 is SEHNR, CDR2 FQNEAQ (reference sequence). Deletions cut 5 bases from V and 3 bases from J, with 20 bases between. This CDR3 is built from 16 residues. CDR3 DNA: TGTGCCAGCAGCCCCGGGGGGCAGGAAGGGGGCTACGAGCAGTACTTC. Protein product: CASSPGGQEGGYEQYF.

The V and J genes are TRBV28 and TRBJ1-4; D is perhaps TRBD1 (6 bases). CDR1 is MDHEN, CDR2 SYDVKM, per germline. Deletions cut 5 bases from V and 6 bases from J, with 16 bases between. The CDR3 length is 15 residues. The CDR3 DNA reads as TGTGCCAGCAGTGGAAGACAGGAATTAGATGAAAAACTGTTTTTT. Its protein is CASSGRQELDEKLFF.

V usage is TRBV7-9 and J usage is TRBJ2-3; TRBD2 matches 10 bases. This CDR3 comprises 19 residues. Trimming at V came to 3 bases and at J to 0 bases, leaving 12 bases not matched to a gene. Germline-derived CDR1 and CDR2 are SEHNR and FQNEAQ (reference sequence). The DNA for the CDR3 is TGTGCCAGCAGCTTGGCTAGCGGGAGTATCCGGGAAAGCACAGATACGCAGTATTTT. It translates to CASSLASGSIRESTDTQYF.

This rearrangement joins TRBV7-9 to TRBJ2-2; D may be TRBD2 (6 bases). Trimming stripped 7 bases from V and 4 bases from J, with 19 bases between. Per germline, CDR1 SEHNR and CDR2 FQNEAQ (reference sequence). This CDR3 is built from 16 residues. CDR3 residues: CASIKNGGRSTGELFF. Written as DNA, the CDR3 is TGTGCCAGCATCAAGAACGGGGGTCGGAGCACCGGGGAGCTGTTTTTT.

This chain uses TRBV13 with TRBJ2-1, with D perhaps matching TRBD2 (5 bases). CDR3 length: 13 amino acids. CDR1 is PRHDT, CDR2 FYEKMQ, per germline (reference sequence). Trimming pared 6 bases from V and 7 bases from J, leaving 13 bases between. The CDR3 reads CASRSTGINEQFF. The CDR3 bases are TGTGCCAGCAGATCGACGGGGATAAATGAGCAGTTCTTC.

This clone was detected once. Other DNA sequences in this sample translate to the same CDR3. V and J are TRBV7-2 and TRBJ2-3; 9 bases align to TRBD2. The CDR3 loop spans 15 amino acids. J lost 0 bases, V lost 3 bases, and 1 base had no gene match. CDR1 SGHTA and CDR2 FQGNSA come from the germline V gene. DNA for the CDR3: TGTGCCAGCAGCTTCAGCGGGGGGAGCACAGATACGCAGTATTTT. This gives the protein CASSFSGGSTDTQYF.

The rearrangement joins TRBV11-3 to TRBJ1-2; D is ambiguous. Germline loops: CDR1 SGHNT, CDR2 YENEEA. The CDR3 covers 15 residues. Between the trimmed V and J ends, which lost 3 bases and 3 bases, there was a span of 14 bases. This CDR3 reads CASSLGPGLHYGYTF. Written as DNA, the CDR3 is TGTGCCAGCAGCTTGGGCCCTGGACTTCACTATGGCTACACCTTC.

This chain joins TRBV30 and TRBJ2-1; no definite D call. Germline V CDR1 and CDR2: GTSNPN, SVGIG (reference sequence). The V end lost 5 bases, the J end lost 8 bases, and 22 bases lay between the germline ends. CDR3 size: 15 residues. The CDR3 nucleotides are TGTGCCTGGTGTGCGGAGCCTGGTGTTGATTATGAGCAGTTCTTC. This codes for CAWCAEPGVDYEQFF.

V usage is TRBV28 and J usage is TRBJ1-3; D ambiguous. Germline values: CDR1 MDHEN, CDR2 SYDVKM. V lost 6 bases and J 4 bases, leaving 16 bases between the germline ends. The CDR3 is 15 amino acids. The CDR3 DNA sequence: TGTGCCAGCAGGTTAACCGGGAGAGGCGGAAACACCATATATTTT. It translates to CASRLTGRGGNTIYF.

V is TRBV4-1 and J is TRBJ1-2; D may be TRBD1 (5 bases). The V gene's germline CDR1 is MGHRA and CDR2 YSYEKL. CDR3 length: 15 residues. V lost 4 bases and J lost 4, with 16 bases in between. CDR3 in amino acids: CASSLDRGIGYGYTF. CDR3 nucleotide sequence: TGCGCCAGCAGCCTAGATAGGGGAATTGGCTATGGCTACACCTTC.

The CDR3 DNA sequence: TGTGCCAGCAGCTTGGATACGGGCTCCTACGAGCAGTACTTC. It yields the protein CASSLDTGSYEQYF. V and J are TRBV5-6 and TRBJ2-7; D is uncertain. Trimming removed 0 bases at V and 0 bases at J, with 7 bases between. From germline, CDR1 is SGHDT and CDR2 YYEEEE. The CDR3 loop spans 14 amino acids. Full variable domain (outside the CDR3, taken from reference TRBV5-6 and TRBJ2-7): DAGVTQSPTHLIKTRGQQVTLRCSPKSGHDTVSWYQQALGQGPQFIFQYYEEEERQRGNFPDRFSGHQFPNYSSELNVNALLLGDSALYLCASSLDTGSYEQYFGPGTRLTVT.

This clone has just one count. The rearrangement links TRBV11-2 to TRBJ1-1; no clear D. V gave up 1 base and J gave up 3 bases, with 9 bases separating them. Germline V CDR1 and CDR2: SGHAT, FQNNGV. There are 14 residues in the CDR3. CDR3 in DNA: TGTGCCAGCAGCTTAGGAGGAGGTTACACTGAAGCTTTCTTT. Translating it yields CASSLGGGYTEAFF.

The CDR3 DNA reads as TGTGCCAGCAGCAAACTAGCGGACCCCCTCCCCGGGGAGCTGTTTTTT. This sequence encodes CASSKLADPLPGELFF. This rearrangement joins TRBV5-5 to TRBJ2-2, with 8 bases fitting TRBD2. CDR1 and CDR2 from the germline V gene are SGHKS and YYEKEE (reference sequence). V gave up 4 bases and J gave up 6 bases; unmatched junction bases: 11. The CDR3 runs 16 residues.

The V gene is TRBV13, the J gene TRBJ2-3; 8 positions agree with TRBD1. Germline V lookup: CDR1 PRHDT, CDR2 FYEKMQ (reference sequence). This CDR3 has 15 residues. The junction had 0 bases not matched to a gene; V was cut back by 0 bases and J by 1 base. The CDR3: CASSLGDRGTDTQYF. The CDR3 coding sequence is TGTGCCAGCAGCTTAGGGGACAGGGGCACAGATACGCAGTATTTT.

The chain recombines TRBV4-2 with TRBJ2-7, with D possibly matching TRBD2 (5 bases). V lost 0 bases and J 6 bases, leaving 18 bases between the germline ends. This CDR3 contains 16 residues. Looked up from germline, CDR1 is LGHNA and CDR2 is YNFKEQ. The CDR3: CASSQDESEGLVEQYF. Here the CDR3 DNA reads TGTGCCAGCAGCCAAGACGAGTCCGAGGGCCTTGTCGAGCAGTACTTC.